Described below is a single T cell receptor (beta chain) sequence and its context. The antigen is unknown. Looked up from germline, CDR1 is LNHDA and CDR2 is SQIVND (reference sequence). The V gene lost 3 bases and the J gene lost 7 bases, with 12 bases spanning the gap. This CDR3 region has 14 residues. This entry is derived from a study of T cells in Graves' hyperthyroidism and ophthalmopathy. Study-wide results and limits: The model identified upcoming ophthalmopathy a median about 7.1 months ahead of onset.

A patient was excluded if there was uncontrolled infection, other autoimmune disease, pregnancy or lactation. Using roughly 9.4 ml of fresh peripheral blood, PBMCs were prepared. Using RNA transcripts as the source, TCR beta CDR3 regions were amplified. A set of HTBI primers served as the primers for a first-round RT-PCR of the TCR CDR3. Each CDR3 protein gets one entry after TCRdb re-called the multiplex PCR reads with MiXCR. The data contain about 560,000 distinct CDR3 sequences, approximately 14% of them singletons. This clonotype was obtained from a woman in her twenties or thirties with Graves' hyperthyroidism. The gene calls are TRBV19 and TRBJ2-2; D is undetermined. Sequencing was done on a sample of blood. This CDR3 reads CASSIHYDGGELFF. DNA for the CDR3: TGTGCCAGTAGTATTCACTATGATGGCGGGGAGCTGTTTTTT.